This T cell receptor (beta chain) appears in the sequencing data of a study of blood T cells in healthy people across ages. Study-level background: Template-switching capture recovered about one barcoded beta molecule per two T cells.

Comment on this clonotype: Its specificity is not known.

Study findings and constraints: In the absence of known donor CMV status, changes in expanded clonotypes were possibly confounded.

Alongside a J-beta primer mix, a sample-barcoded 5' primer served in a second PCR lasting roughly 6 to 12 cycles. Each CDR3 protein is one row after TCRdb ran MiXCR on the 5' RACE reads. Of around 2 million distinct CDR3 sequences listed, about two fifths are singletons. The TCR comes from a human donor in good health. The material sequenced was blood.

CDR3 region: CATSDRPGRPNYGYTF. CDR3 in DNA: TGTGCCACCAGTGATCGTCCTGGACGGCCTAACTATGGCTACACCTTC. V is TRBV24-1 and J is TRBJ1-2; D is unclear. Germline CDR1 and CDR2: KGHDR and SFDVKD. V was trimmed by 3 bases and J by 0 bases, leaving 13 bases between them. The CDR3 runs 16 residues.